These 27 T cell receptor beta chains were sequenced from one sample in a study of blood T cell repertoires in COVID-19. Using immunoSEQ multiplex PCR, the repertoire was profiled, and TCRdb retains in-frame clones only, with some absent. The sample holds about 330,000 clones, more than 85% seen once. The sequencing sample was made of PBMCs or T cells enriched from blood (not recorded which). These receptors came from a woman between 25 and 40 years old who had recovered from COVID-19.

CDR3 protein: CSGLAAYEQYF. The CDR3 region has the DNA TGCAGTGGGCTAGCGGCCTACGAGCAGTACTTC. The chain combines TRBV20-1 with TRBJ2-7; 7 bases map to TRBD2. V trimming: 7 bases; J trimming: 2 bases; junction bases outside the gene matches: 2. The V gene's germline CDR1 is DFQATT and CDR2 SNEGSKA (reference sequence). The CDR3 is 11 residues long.

The CDR3 region is CASSPDRGDEQYF. The CDR3 DNA sequence: TGTGCCAGCTCTCCCGACAGGGGTGACGAGCAGTACTTC. V and J are TRBV25-1 and TRBJ2-7, with TRBD1 matching over 8 bases. The CDR3 spans 13 residues. Germline V gene sequence: CDR1 MGHDK, CDR2 SYGVNS. V shed 8 bases, J shed 5 bases, and the junction held 8 bases outside the gene matches.

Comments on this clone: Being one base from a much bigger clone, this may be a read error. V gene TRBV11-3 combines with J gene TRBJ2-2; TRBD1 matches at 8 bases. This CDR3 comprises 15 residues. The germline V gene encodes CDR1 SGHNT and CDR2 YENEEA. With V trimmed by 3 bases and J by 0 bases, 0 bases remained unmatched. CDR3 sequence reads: CASSLGQANTGELFF. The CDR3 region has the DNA TGTGCCAGCAGCTTGGGACAGGCGAACACCGGGGAGCTGTTTTTT.

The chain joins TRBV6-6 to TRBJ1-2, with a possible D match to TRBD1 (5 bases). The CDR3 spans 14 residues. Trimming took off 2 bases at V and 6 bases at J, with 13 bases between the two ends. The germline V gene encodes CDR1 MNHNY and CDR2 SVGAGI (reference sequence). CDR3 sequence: CASSYTGDSNGYTF. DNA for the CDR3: TGTGCCAGCAGTTACACTGGGGACTCCAATGGCTACACCTTC.

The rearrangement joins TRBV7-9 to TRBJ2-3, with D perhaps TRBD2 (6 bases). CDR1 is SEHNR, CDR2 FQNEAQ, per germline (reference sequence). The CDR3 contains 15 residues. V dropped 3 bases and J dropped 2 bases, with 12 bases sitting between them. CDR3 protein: CASSFLAEPTDTQYF. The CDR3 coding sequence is TGTGCCAGCAGCTTCTTAGCGGAGCCCACAGATACGCAGTATTTT. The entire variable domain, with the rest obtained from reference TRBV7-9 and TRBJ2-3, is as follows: DTGVSQNPRHKITKRGQNVTFRCDPISEHNRLYWYRQTLGQGPEFLTYFQNEAQLEKSRLLSDRFSAERPKGSFSTLEIQRTEQGDSAMYLCASSFLAEPTDTQYFGPGTRLTVL.

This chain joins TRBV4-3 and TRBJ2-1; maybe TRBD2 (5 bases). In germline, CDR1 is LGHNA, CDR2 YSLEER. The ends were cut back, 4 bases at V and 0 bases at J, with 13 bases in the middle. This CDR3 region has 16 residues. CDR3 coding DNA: TGCGCCAGCAGCCGCTCCCTAGCTTCCTCCTACAATGAGCAGTTCTTC. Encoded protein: CASSRSLASSYNEQFF.

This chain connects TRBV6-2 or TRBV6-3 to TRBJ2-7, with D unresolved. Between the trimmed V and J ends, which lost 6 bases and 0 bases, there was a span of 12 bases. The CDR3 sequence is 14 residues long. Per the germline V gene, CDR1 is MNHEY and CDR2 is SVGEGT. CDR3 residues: CASSSMLLSYEQYF. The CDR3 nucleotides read TGTGCCAGCAGCTCTATGCTTCTCTCCTACGAGCAGTACTTC.

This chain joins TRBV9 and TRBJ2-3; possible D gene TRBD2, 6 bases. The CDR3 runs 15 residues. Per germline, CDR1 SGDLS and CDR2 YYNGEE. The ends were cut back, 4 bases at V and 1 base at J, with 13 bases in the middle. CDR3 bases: TGTGCCAGCAGCAGCGGGTTCGGAGGCACAGATACGCAGTATTTT. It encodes CASSSGFGGTDTQYF.

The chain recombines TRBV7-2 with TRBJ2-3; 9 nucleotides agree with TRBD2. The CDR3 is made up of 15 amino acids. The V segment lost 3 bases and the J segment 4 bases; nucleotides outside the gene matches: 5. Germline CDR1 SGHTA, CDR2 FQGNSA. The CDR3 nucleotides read TGTGCCAGCAGCTTCCGCGCGGGAGGGTCAGATACGCAGTATTTT. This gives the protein CASSFRAGGSDTQYF. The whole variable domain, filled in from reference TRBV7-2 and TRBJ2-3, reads GAGVSQSPSNKVTEKGKDVELRCDPISGHTALYWYRQSLGQGLEFLIYFQGNSAPDKSGLPSDRFSAERTGGSVSTLTIQRTQQEDSAVYLCASSFRAGGSDTQYFGPGTRLTVL.

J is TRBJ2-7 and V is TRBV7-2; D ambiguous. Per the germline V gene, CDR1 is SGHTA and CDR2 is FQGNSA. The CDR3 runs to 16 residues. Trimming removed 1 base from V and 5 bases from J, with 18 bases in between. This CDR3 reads CASSLGVLADIDEQYF. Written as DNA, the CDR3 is TGTGCCAGCAGCTTAGGTGTTCTCGCGGATATTGACGAGCAGTACTTC.

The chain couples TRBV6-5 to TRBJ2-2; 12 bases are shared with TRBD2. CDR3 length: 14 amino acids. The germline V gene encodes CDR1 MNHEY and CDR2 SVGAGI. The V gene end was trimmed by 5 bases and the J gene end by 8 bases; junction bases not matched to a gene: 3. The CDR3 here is CASSRLAGDGELFF. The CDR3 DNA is TGTGCCAGCAGTCGACTAGCGGGGGATGGGGAGCTGTTTTTT.

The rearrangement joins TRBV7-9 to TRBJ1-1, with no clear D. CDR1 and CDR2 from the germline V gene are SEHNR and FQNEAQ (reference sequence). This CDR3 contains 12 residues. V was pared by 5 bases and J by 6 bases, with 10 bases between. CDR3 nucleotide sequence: TGTGCCAGCAGCCCGACACACCCTGAAGCTTTCTTT. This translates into CASSPTHPEAFF.

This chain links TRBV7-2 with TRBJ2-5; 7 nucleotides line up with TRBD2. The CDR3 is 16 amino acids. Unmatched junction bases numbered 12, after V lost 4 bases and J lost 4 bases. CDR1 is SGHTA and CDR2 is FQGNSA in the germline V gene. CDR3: CASSSRAGGGRETQYF. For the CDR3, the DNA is TGTGCCAGCAGCTCCCGGGCCGGCGGGGGTAGAGAGACCCAGTACTTC.

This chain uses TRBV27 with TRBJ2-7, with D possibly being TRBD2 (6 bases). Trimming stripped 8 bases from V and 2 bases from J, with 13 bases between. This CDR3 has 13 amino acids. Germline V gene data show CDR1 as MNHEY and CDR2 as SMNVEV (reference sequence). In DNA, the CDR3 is TGTGCCAGCCGGTTCTCGGGGGCCTACGAGCAGTACTTC. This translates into CASRFSGAYEQYF.

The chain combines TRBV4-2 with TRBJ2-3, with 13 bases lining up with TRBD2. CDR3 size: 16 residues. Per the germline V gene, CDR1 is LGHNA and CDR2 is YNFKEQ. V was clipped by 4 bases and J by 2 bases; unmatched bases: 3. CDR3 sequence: CASSPGLAGVTDTQYF. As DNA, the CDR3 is TGTGCCAGCAGCCCCGGACTAGCGGGAGTCACAGATACGCAGTATTTT.

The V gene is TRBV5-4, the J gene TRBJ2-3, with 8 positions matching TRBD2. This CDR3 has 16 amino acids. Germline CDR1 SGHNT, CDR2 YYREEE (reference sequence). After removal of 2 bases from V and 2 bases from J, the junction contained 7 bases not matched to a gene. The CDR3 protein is CASSLDTSGLTDTQYF. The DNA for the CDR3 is TGTGCCAGCAGCTTAGACACTAGCGGACTCACAGATACGCAGTATTTT.

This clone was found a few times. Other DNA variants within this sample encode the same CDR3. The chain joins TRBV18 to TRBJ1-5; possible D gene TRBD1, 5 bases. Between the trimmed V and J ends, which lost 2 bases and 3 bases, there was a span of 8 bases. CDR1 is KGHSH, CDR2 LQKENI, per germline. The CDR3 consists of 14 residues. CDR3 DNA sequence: TGTGCCAGCTCACCAGGGACTTTCAATCAGCCCCAGCATTTT. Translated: CASSPGTFNQPQHF.

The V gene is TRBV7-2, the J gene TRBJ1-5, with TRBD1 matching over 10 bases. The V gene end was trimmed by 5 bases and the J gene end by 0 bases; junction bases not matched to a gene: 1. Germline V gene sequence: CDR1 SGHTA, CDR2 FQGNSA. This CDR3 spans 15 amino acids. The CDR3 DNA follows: TGTGCCAGCAGCCGGGACAGGGGTAGCAATCAGCCCCAGCATTTT. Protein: CASSRDRGSNQPQHF.

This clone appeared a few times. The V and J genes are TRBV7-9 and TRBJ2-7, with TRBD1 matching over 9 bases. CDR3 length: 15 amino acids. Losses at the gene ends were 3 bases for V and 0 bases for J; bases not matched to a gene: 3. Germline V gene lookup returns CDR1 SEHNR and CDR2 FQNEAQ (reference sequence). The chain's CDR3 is CASSFGTGSSYEQYF. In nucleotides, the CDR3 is TGTGCCAGCAGCTTCGGGACAGGGAGCTCCTACGAGCAGTACTTC. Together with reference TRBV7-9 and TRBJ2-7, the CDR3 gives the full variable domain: DTGVSQNPRHKITKRGQNVTFRCDPISEHNRLYWYRQTLGQGPEFLTYFQNEAQLEKSRLLSDRFSAERPKGSFSTLEIQRTEQGDSAMYLCASSFGTGSSYEQYFGPGTRLTVT.

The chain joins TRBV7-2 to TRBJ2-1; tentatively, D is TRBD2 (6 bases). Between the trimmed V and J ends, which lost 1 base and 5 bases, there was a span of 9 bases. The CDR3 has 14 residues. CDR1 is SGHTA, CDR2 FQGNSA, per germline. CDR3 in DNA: TGTGCCAGCAGCTTAGTAGGCGGGGACAATGAGCAGTTCTTC. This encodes CASSLVGGDNEQFF.

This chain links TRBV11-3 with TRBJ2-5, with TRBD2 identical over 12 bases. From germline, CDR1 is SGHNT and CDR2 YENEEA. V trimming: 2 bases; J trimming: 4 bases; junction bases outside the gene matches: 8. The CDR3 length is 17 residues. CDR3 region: CASSLLASGGAGETQYF. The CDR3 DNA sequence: TGTGCCAGCAGCTTATTGGCTAGCGGGGGGGCGGGAGAGACCCAGTACTTC.

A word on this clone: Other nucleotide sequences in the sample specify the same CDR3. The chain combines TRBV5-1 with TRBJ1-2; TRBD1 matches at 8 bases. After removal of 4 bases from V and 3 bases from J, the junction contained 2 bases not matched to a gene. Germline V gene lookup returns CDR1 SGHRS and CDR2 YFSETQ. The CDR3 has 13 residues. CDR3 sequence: CASSPDRDYGYTF. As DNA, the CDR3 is TGCGCCAGCAGCCCGGACAGGGACTATGGCTACACCTTC.

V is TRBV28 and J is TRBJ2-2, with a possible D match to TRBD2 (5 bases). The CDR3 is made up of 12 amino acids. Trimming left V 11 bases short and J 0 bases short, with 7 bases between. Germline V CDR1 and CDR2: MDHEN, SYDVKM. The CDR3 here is CALLANTGELFF. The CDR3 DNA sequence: TGTGCCTTACTAGCGAACACCGGGGAGCTGTTTTTT.

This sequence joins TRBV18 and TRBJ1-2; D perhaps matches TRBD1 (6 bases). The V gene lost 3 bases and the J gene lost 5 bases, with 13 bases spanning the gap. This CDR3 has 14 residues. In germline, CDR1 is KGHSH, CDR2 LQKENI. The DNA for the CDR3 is TGTGCCAGCTCACCGGGAAGGGGGTGGTATGGCTACACCTTC. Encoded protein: CASSPGRGWYGYTF.

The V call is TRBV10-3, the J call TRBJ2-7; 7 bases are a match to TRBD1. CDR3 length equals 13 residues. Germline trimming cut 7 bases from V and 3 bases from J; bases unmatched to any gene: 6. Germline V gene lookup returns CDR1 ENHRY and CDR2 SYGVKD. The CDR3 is CAIMTGQSYEQYF. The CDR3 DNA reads TGTGCCATCATGACGGGACAGAGCTACGAGCAGTACTTC.

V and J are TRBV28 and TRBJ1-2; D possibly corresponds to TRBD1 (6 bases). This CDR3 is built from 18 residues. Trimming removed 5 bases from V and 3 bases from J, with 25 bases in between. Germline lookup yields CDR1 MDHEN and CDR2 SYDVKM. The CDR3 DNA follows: TGTGCCAGCAGTCCCTTTGGCGGGGGGCCGGGGCTATACTATGGCTACACCTTC. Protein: CASSPFGGGPGLYYGYTF.

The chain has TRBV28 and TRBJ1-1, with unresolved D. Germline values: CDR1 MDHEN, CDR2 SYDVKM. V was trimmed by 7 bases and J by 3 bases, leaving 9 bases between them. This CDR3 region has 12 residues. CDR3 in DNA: TGTGCCAGCAATCAGGTGGACACTGAAGCTTTCTTT. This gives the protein CASNQVDTEAFF.